The 3 T cell receptor beta chains listed next were all sequenced from one sample in a study of blood T cell repertoires in COVID-19. Clones were read by immunoSEQ multiplex PCR, and TCRdb kept only the in-frame ones, dropping some. The data hold nearly 200,000 clones, with just under 85% observed a single time. The sequenced sample was peripheral blood. Receptors originate from a woman aged 70-85 years with active or convalescent COVID-19.

The V and J genes are TRBV28 and TRBJ2-4; TRBD1 aligns across 10 bases. V lost 3 bases, J lost 2 bases, and 4 bases stayed unmatched. This CDR3 spans 16 amino acids. In germline, CDR1 is MDHEN, CDR2 SYDVKM. CDR3 sequence reads: CASSFGQGGSKNIQYF. The CDR3 coding sequence is TGTGCCAGCAGTTTCGGACAGGGGGGGTCCAAAAACATTCAGTACTTC. Full variable domain (missing parts from reference TRBV28 and TRBJ2-4): DVKVTQSSRYLVKRTGEKVFLECVQDMDHENMFWYRQDPGLGLRLIYFSYDVKMKEKGDIPEGYSVSREKKERFSLILESASTNQTSMYLCASSFGQGGSKNIQYFGAGTRLSVL.

This sequence joins TRBV9 and TRBJ2-2; 9 bases are shared with TRBD1. Germline V lookup: CDR1 SGDLS, CDR2 YYNGEE. This CDR3 is 14 amino acids long. V was clipped by 4 bases and J by 6 bases; unmatched bases: 4. The CDR3 is CASSTRQGAGELFF. The CDR3 nucleotides read TGTGCCAGCAGCACCCGACAGGGGGCCGGGGAGCTGTTTTTT. Drawing the rest from reference TRBV9 and TRBJ2-2, the complete variable domain is DSGVTQTPKHLITATGQRVTLRCSPRSGDLSVYWYQQSLDQGLQFLIQYYNGEERAKGNILERFSAQQFPDLHSELNLSSLELGDSALYFCASSTRQGAGELFFGEGSRLTVL.

V is TRBV5-4 and J is TRBJ2-5; TRBD2 matches at 8 bases. Per germline, CDR1 SGHNT and CDR2 YYREEE (reference sequence). The CDR3 is made up of 16 amino acids. Trimming removed 2 bases from V and 4 bases from J; junction bases left unmatched: 10. The CDR3 nucleotides are TGTGCCAGCAGCTTTGTATCAGGGACTAGGGGAGAGACCCAGTACTTC. It encodes CASSFVSGTRGETQYF.